These 10 T cell receptor beta chains were all obtained from the same sample, sequenced in a study of blood T cell repertoires in COVID-19. Profiling relied on immunoSEQ multiplex PCR, and the TCRdb table lists in-frame clones only, not all of them. Found here are under 450,000 clones, roughly 80% of them singletons; the top ten hold approximately 1%. Sequencing was performed on peripheral blood. The receptors stem from a human donor with acute or convalescent COVID-19. The donor label of this sample is uncertain.

This chain connects TRBV7-2 to TRBJ2-3; 7 nucleotides agree with TRBD2. V shed 5 bases, J shed 4 bases, and the junction held 6 bases outside the gene matches. CDR1 SGHTA and CDR2 FQGNSA come from the germline V gene. This CDR3 is built from 14 residues. CDR3 loop: CASSPGLVSDTQYF. The CDR3 DNA reads as TGTGCCAGCAGCCCCGGACTAGTATCAGATACGCAGTATTTT. Combining the CDR3 with reference TRBV7-2 and TRBJ2-3 gives the whole variable domain GAGVSQSPSNKVTEKGKDVELRCDPISGHTALYWYRQSLGQGLEFLIYFQGNSAPDKSGLPSDRFSAERTGGSVSTLTIQRTQQEDSAVYLCASSPGLVSDTQYFGPGTRLTVL.

Only a few counts were recorded for this clone. The V call is TRBV4-1, the J call TRBJ2-5, with 12 bases fitting TRBD2. Trimming at V came to 1 base and at J to 4 bases, leaving 7 bases not matched to a gene. Germline V gene sequence: CDR1 MGHRA, CDR2 YSYEKL. This CDR3 region has 17 residues. The DNA of the CDR3 is TGCGCCAGCAGCCAAGCGGTACTAGCGGGGGGAAGAGAGACCCAGTACTTC. This sequence encodes CASSQAVLAGGRETQYF.

V and J are TRBV7-2 and TRBJ2-5; 7 positions agree with TRBD1. After removal of 5 bases from V and 4 bases from J, the junction contained 4 bases not matched to a gene. The CDR3 has 13 residues. Germline values: CDR1 SGHTA, CDR2 FQGNSA. As DNA, the CDR3 is TGTGCCAGCAGCCAAGGGACAGTAGAGACCCAGTACTTC. Translation gives CASSQGTVETQYF.

This chain links TRBV7-9 with TRBJ2-1, with D uncertain. Germline CDR1 is SEHNR and CDR2 is FQNEAQ (reference sequence). This CDR3 is built from 14 residues. V shed 1 base and J shed 6 bases, with 10 bases lying between them. As DNA, the CDR3 is TGTGCCAGCAGCTTAGATTTGAGATTCAATGAGCAGTTCTTC. Its translation: CASSLDLRFNEQFF.

The chain recombines TRBV18 with TRBJ2-6; D is perhaps TRBD1 (6 bases). The CDR3 is 17 amino acids. CDR1 is KGHSH and CDR2 is LQKENI in the germline V gene. V dropped 1 base and J dropped 1 base, with 11 bases sitting between them. The DNA for the CDR3 is TGTGCCAGCTCACCACAGCCTACAGGGTCTGGGGCCAACGTCCTGACTTTC. It encodes CASSPQPTGSGANVLTF.

The rearrangement links TRBV6-5 to TRBJ1-4; D may be TRBD1 (6 bases). This CDR3 region has 14 residues. The germline V gene has CDR1 MNHEY and CDR2 SVGAGI. Trimming shortened V by 2 bases and J by 5 bases, and 9 bases separated the two germline ends. CDR3 nucleotide sequence: TGTGCCAGCAGTTACGCAGGGGCGAATGAAAAACTGTTTTTT. Its protein product is CASSYAGANEKLFF.

This clone was observed at least ten times. The rearrangement joins TRBV5-6 to TRBJ1-6; TRBD1 aligns across 8 bases. The germline CDR1 and CDR2 sequences are SGHDT and YYEEEE. The CDR3 length is 14 residues. J gave up 11 bases and V 3 bases, and 7 bases lay outside the gene matches. This CDR3 reads CASSSGQGRPPLHF. The CDR3 DNA sequence: TGTGCCAGCAGCTCCGGACAGGGAAGGCCACCCCTCCACTTT.

This chain links TRBV2 with TRBJ2-3, with TRBD2 as a possible D gene (6 bases). Per the germline V gene, CDR1 is SNHLY and CDR2 is FYNNEI. This CDR3 has 15 amino acids. The V end was cut by 6 bases, the J end by 0 bases, with 13 bases between. The CDR3: CASSLGLPSTDTQYF. For the CDR3, the DNA is TGTGCCAGCAGCCTGGGACTGCCTAGCACAGATACGCAGTATTTT.

The chain recombines TRBV18 with TRBJ1-5; weak D call: TRBD1 (6 bases). V was trimmed by 2 bases and J by 5 bases, leaving 13 bases between them. The CDR3 is 15 amino acids. CDR1 and CDR2 (germline): KGHSH, LQKENI. CDR3 bases: TGTGCCAGCTCACCAGGGGACACCTTTTATCAGCCCCAGCATTTT. Translating gives CASSPGDTFYQPQHF.

The chain links TRBV30 to TRBJ1-2; the D is unclear. This CDR3 region has 11 residues. The V gene's germline CDR1 is GTSNPN and CDR2 SVGIG (reference sequence). Trimming stripped 2 bases from V and 10 bases from J, with 11 bases between. The CDR3 nucleotides read TGTGCCTGGAGTCGCGGGCTAGCCTACACCTTC. This translates into CAWSRGLAYTF.